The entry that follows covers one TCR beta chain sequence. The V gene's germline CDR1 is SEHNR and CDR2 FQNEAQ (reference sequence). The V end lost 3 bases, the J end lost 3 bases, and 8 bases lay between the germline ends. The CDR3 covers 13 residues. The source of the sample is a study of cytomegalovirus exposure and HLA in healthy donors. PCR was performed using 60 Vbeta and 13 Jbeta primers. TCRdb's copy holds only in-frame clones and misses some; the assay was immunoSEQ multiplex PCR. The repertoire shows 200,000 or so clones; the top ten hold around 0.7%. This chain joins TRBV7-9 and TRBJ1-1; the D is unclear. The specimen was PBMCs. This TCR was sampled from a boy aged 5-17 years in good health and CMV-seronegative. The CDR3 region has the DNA TGTGCCAGCAGCTTCTTCGGGTACACTGAAGCTTTCTTT. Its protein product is CASSFFGYTEAFF.